This T cell receptor beta chain was profiled in a study of T cell changes during pregnancy in multiple sclerosis. Sequenced by immunoSEQ multiplex PCR; TCRdb stores in-frame clones only, minus some. The data hold about 98,000 clones, with about 92% observed a single time. Trimming left V 0 bases short and J 4 bases short, with 19 bases between. There are 17 residues in the CDR3. The germline V gene has CDR1 SGHRS and CDR2 YFSETQ. The V and J genes are TRBV5-1 and TRBJ1-1, with D possibly being TRBD1 (5 bases). This material consisted of peripheral blood, taken after pregnancy. This clonotype was obtained from a female donor in good health, enrolled as a control in a pregnancy study. The CDR3 loop reads CASSLALVGAPSTEAFF. The CDR3 DNA is TGCGCCAGCAGCTTGGCCCTAGTAGGGGCTCCGAGCACTGAAGCTTTCTTT.